The 6 T cell receptor beta chains listed next were all sequenced from one sample in a study of cytomegalovirus exposure and HLA in healthy donors. Amplification used 60 Vbeta primers and 13 Jbeta primers. Clones were sequenced by immunoSEQ multiplex PCR, and TCRdb holds only the in-frame ones, with some missing. The data contain roughly 150,000 clones, over 80% of them singletons. The sequencing sample was made of PBMCs. The receptors come from a woman between 18 and 29 years old in good health and CMV-seronegative.

V gene TRBV20-1 combines with J gene TRBJ1-1; the D is unclear. In germline, CDR1 is DFQATT, CDR2 SNEGSKA (reference sequence). CDR3 length equals 10 residues. V gave up 8 bases and J gave up 6 bases, with 10 bases separating them. CDR3 residues: CSPAGPEAFF. DNA for the CDR3: TGCAGTCCGGCGGGCCCTGAAGCTTTCTTT.

This sequence joins TRBV7-3 and TRBJ2-2; D perhaps matches TRBD1 (6 bases). The CDR3 sequence is 16 residues long. Trimming shortened V by 5 bases and J by 1 base, and 14 bases separated the two germline ends. Germline-derived CDR1 and CDR2 are SGHTA and FQGTGA. In DNA form, the CDR3 reads TGTGCCAGCAGCCGATCCGGGACACTGAACACCGGGGAGCTGTTTTTT. It translates to CASSRSGTLNTGELFF.

Regarding this clone: Compared with germline, one end of the junction differs, possibly owing to a read error. CDR3: CSSLLLGFSDTGELFF. The CDR3 DNA follows: TGTTCCAGCCTCCTACTAGGGTTTTCAGACACCGGGGAGCTGTTTTTT. This chain joins TRBV7-9 and TRBJ2-2; a possible D gene is TRBD2 (5 bases). Germline values: CDR1 SEHNR, CDR2 FQNEAQ (reference sequence). CDR3 length: 16 residues.

The rearrangement uses TRBV9 and TRBJ2-1, with 9 bases lining up with TRBD2. This CDR3 is built from 15 residues. CDR1 and CDR2 (germline): SGDLS, YYNGEE. Trimming took 3 bases from V and 9 from J; bases not matched to a gene: 10. CDR3 loop: CASSEIAGARGEQFF. CDR3 nucleotide sequence: TGTGCCAGCAGCGAAATAGCGGGGGCCCGGGGTGAGCAGTTCTTC. Full variable domain (remainder filled in from reference TRBV9 and TRBJ2-1): DSGVTQTPKHLITATGQRVTLRCSPRSGDLSVYWYQQSLDQGLQFLIQYYNGEERAKGNILERFSAQQFPDLHSELNLSSLELGDSALYFCASSEIAGARGEQFFGPGTRLTVL.

This chain links TRBV14 with TRBJ2-2; no reliable D call. In germline, CDR1 is SGHDN, CDR2 FVKESK. Trimming removed 2 bases from V and 6 bases from J, with 7 bases in between. This CDR3 has 13 amino acids. The CDR3 DNA sequence: TGTGCCAGCAGCCAAAGCATGCCCGGGGAGCTGTTTTTT. Translating gives CASSQSMPGELFF.

This clone was seen a handful of times. This rearrangement joins TRBV5-4 to TRBJ1-2, with D perhaps matching TRBD1 (5 bases). The CDR3 consists of 15 residues. V lost 2 bases to trimming and J lost 3 bases, with 14 bases between them. The germline V gene has CDR1 SGHNT and CDR2 YYREEE (reference sequence). This CDR3 reads CASSLSPTGYYGYTF. The CDR3 bases are TGTGCCAGCAGCTTAAGTCCTACAGGCTACTATGGCTACACCTTC.